A selection of T cell receptor beta chains follows, all from one sample in a study of blood T cell repertoires in COVID-19. Here immunoSEQ multiplex PCR was the method, and the copy in TCRdb shows in-frame clones only, minus some. The data show about 14,000 clones, 80% to 90% seen once. The material sequenced was peripheral blood. The receptors shown here come from a human donor in a cohort sampled during active COVID-19. CDR3s leave out the opening cysteine and the closing phenylalanine or tryptophan.

V gene	J gene	CDR3 protein
TRBV30	TRBJ2-2	AWRSSQGAGELF
TRBV10-3	TRBJ2-1	AISESGARHNEQF
TRBV5-6	TRBJ1-5	ASSQTLAGDQPQH
TRBV23-1	TRBJ2-2	ASSQAGAGGELF
TRBV7-9	TRBJ1-5	ASSQGGVQTPQH
TRBV14	TRBJ2-7	ASSYQTRTGIPYEQY
TRBV6-5	TRBJ1-1	ASRGQSEAF
TRBV9	TRBJ1-3	ASSPRLGSGNTIY
TRBV27	TRBJ1-2	ASSPGTGNNYGYT
TRBV30	TRBJ1-2	AWSGRNSYGYT
TRBV7-9	TRBJ2-3	ASSWTSGARTDTQY
TRBV5-1	TRBJ2-3	ASSSRSGGDTDTQY
TRBV30	TRBJ1-4	AWSEGQGTQKLF
TRBV5-6	TRBJ2-1	ASSSLAGGRTSYNEQF
TRBV19	TRBJ2-1	ASSNRTGVRNEQF
TRBV6-1	TRBJ1-5	ASSEGRYPTRGNQPQH
TRBV30	TRBJ1-5	AWSTGVRQPQH
TRBV7-7	TRBJ2-5	ASSWGTGGQETQY
TRBV18	TRBJ2-2	ASSPPKGPTGELF
TRBV18	TRBJ1-1	ASSPPVSGEAF
TRBV15	TRBJ1-5	ATSRGQASNQPQH
TRBV19	TRBJ1-5	ASSIVQGNQPQH